One sample yielded the 4 T cell receptor beta chains listed below, sequenced in a study of blood T cell repertoires in COVID-19. Sequencing used immunoSEQ multiplex PCR; TCRdb keeps in-frame clones, though not all of them. This sample carries fewer than 250,000 clones, 85% of them seen once, and the ten largest clones take 9.1%. Sequencing used PBMCs or T cells enriched from blood (not recorded which). These receptor sequences come from a woman aged 50 to 60 with acute COVID-19.

The V and J genes are TRBV19 and TRBJ1-1, with 8 bases lining up with TRBD1. There are 17 residues in the CDR3. Germline V gene lookup returns CDR1 LNHDA and CDR2 SQIVND (reference sequence). V lost 5 bases, J lost 6 bases, and 17 bases stayed unmatched. The CDR3 here is CASSFSGQGGIFSEAFF. In nucleotides, the CDR3 is TGTGCCAGTAGTTTCTCCGGACAGGGTGGAATTTTCTCTGAAGCTTTCTTT.

This chain links TRBV6-5 with TRBJ1-1, with 8 bases matching TRBD1. V gave up 8 bases and J gave up 1 base; unmatched junction bases: 6. The germline V gene encodes CDR1 MNHEY and CDR2 SVGAGI. This CDR3 region has 14 residues. This CDR3 reads CASVQGAGNTEAFF. In DNA form, the CDR3 reads TGTGCCAGCGTCCAGGGGGCGGGGAACACTGAAGCTTTCTTT.

This clone was recorded a few times. This chain links TRBV4-2 with TRBJ1-2, with D hard to call. The CDR3 is 14 residues long. Germline V gives CDR1 LGHNA, CDR2 YNFKEQ. Deletions cut 1 base from V and 2 bases from J, with 8 bases between. The CDR3 DNA follows: TGTGCCAGCAGCCAAGCTGAAGAGAACTATGGCTACACCTTC. Encoded protein: CASSQAEENYGYTF.

This clone has just one count. V usage is TRBV28 and J usage is TRBJ1-2, with TRBD1 as a possible D gene (6 bases). The CDR3 runs to 13 residues. The V gene's germline CDR1 is MDHEN and CDR2 SYDVKM. Trimming removed 4 bases from V and 2 bases from J, with 8 bases in between. The CDR3 coding sequence is TGTGCCAGCAGTTGGGGGACAAACTATGGCTACACCTTC. As protein: CASSWGTNYGYTF.